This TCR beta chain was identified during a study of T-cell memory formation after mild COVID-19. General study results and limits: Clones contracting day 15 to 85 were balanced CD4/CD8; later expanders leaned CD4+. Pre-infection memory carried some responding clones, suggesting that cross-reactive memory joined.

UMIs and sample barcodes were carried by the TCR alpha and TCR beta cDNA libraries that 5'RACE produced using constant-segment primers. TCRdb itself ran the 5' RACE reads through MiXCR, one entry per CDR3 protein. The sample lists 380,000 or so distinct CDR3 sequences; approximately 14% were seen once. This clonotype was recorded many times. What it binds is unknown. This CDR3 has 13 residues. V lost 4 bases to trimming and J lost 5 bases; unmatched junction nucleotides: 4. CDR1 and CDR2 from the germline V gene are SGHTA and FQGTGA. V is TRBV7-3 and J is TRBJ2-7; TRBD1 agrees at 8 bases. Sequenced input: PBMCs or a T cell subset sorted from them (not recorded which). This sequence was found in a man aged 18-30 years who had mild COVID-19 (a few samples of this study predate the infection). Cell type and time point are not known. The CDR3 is CASSWTGRDEQYF. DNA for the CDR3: TGTGCCAGCAGCTGGACAGGGCGGGACGAGCAGTACTTC.